Shown below are 22 T cell receptor beta chains from a single sample sequenced in a study of vaccination effects on CD4 cells after COVID-19. Assay used: immunoSEQ multiplex PCR; TCRdb lists only in-frame clones, some missing. The table has about 70,000 clones, roughly four fifths seen once. Their target antigens are unknown. Researchers isolated CD4+ T cells once about 11 days of culture had elapsed. The source material was CD4+ T cells from PBMCs cultured without peptide, sampled before COVID-19 vaccination. The source of these receptors is a human donor who received a COVID-19 vaccine.

The rearrangement joins TRBV5-1 to TRBJ2-2; D gene unclear. The germline gives CDR1 SGHRS, CDR2 YFSETQ. The length of the CDR3 is 13 residues. V was trimmed by 1 base and J by 6 bases, leaving 7 bases between them. The CDR3 nucleotides are TGCGCCAGCAGCTTGCATAGGCCCGGGGAGCTGTTTTTT. As protein: CASSLHRPGELFF. Based on the CDR3 plus reference TRBV5-1 and TRBJ2-2, the full variable domain is KAGVTQTPRYLIKTRGQQVTLSCSPISGHRSVSWYQQTPGQGLQFLFEYFSETQRNKGNFPGRFSGRQFSNSRSEMNVSTLELGDSALYLCASSLHRPGELFFGEGSRLTVL.

The gene calls are TRBV5-1 and TRBJ2-4; TRBD2 agrees at 7 bases. Germline-derived CDR1 and CDR2 are SGHRS and YFSETQ. Unmatched junction bases numbered 5, after V lost 1 base and J lost 7 bases. CDR3 length: 14 amino acids. CDR3 protein: CASSLWGGANIQYF. The CDR3 region has the DNA TGCGCCAGCAGCTTGTGGGGGGGAGCGAACATTCAGTACTTC.

CDR3 bases: TGCGCCAGCAGCCAAGCTCGACAGGAGAGCTATGGCTACACCTTC. Its translation: CASSQARQESYGYTF. The gene calls are TRBV4-3 and TRBJ1-2; weak D call: TRBD1 (6 bases). V was cut by 1 base and J by 4 bases, with 13 bases left in between. The CDR3 sequence is 15 residues long. The germline CDR1 and CDR2 sequences are LGHNA and YSLEER.

The chain joins TRBV24-1 to TRBJ2-5; TRBD2 is a possible D gene (6 bases). This CDR3 is 14 amino acids long. The V end lost 4 bases, the J end lost 2 bases, and 10 bases lay between the germline ends. Germline CDR1 is KGHDR and CDR2 is SFDVKD. CDR3 protein: CATSDPGTQETQYF. The CDR3 bases are TGTGCCACCAGTGACCCCGGGACTCAAGAGACCCAGTACTTC.

V gene TRBV5-1 combines with J gene TRBJ1-1; D is ambiguous. The V end was cut by 6 bases, the J end by 0 bases, with 15 bases between. The germline V gene encodes CDR1 SGHRS and CDR2 YFSETQ. There are 15 residues in the CDR3. The CDR3 protein is CASISGRTMNTEAFF. The CDR3 DNA reads as TGCGCCAGCATCTCTGGACGGACTATGAACACTGAAGCTTTCTTT.

The gene calls are TRBV7-3 and TRBJ1-2; perhaps TRBD1 as D (5 bases). CDR1 SGHTA and CDR2 FQGTGA come from the germline V gene. Trimming pared 4 bases from V and 1 base from J, leaving 13 bases between. The CDR3 is 15 residues long. The CDR3 sequence: CASSSGSGFNYGYTF. The CDR3 DNA follows: TGTGCCAGCAGCTCGGGATCAGGGTTTAACTATGGCTACACCTTC.

The chain recombines TRBV29-1 with TRBJ2-1, with TRBD2 matching over 11 bases. The junction had 9 bases not matched to a gene; V was cut back by 7 bases and J by 1 base. From germline, CDR1 is SQVTM and CDR2 ANQGSEA. The CDR3 runs to 16 residues. CDR3 residues: CSGLSTSGGSYNEQFF. CDR3 bases: TGCAGCGGCCTGTCTACTAGCGGGGGATCCTACAATGAGCAGTTCTTC.

The V and J genes are TRBV6-1 and TRBJ2-3, with 12 positions matching TRBD2. The CDR3 length is 16 residues. V lost 4 bases to trimming and J lost 2 bases; unmatched junction nucleotides: 4. CDR1 and CDR2 (germline): MNHNS, SASEGT. CDR3 region: CASSVRLAGATDTQYF. In DNA form, the CDR3 reads TGTGCCAGCAGTGTGAGACTAGCGGGGGCCACAGATACGCAGTATTTT.

The V gene is TRBV7-3, the J gene TRBJ2-5; D assignment may be TRBD1 or TRBD2 (6 bases each). CDR3 length: 15 residues. V gave up 2 bases and J gave up 2 bases, with 12 bases separating them. CDR1 is SGHTA, CDR2 FQGTGA, per germline. The CDR3: CASSLQGTSQETQYF. The CDR3 nucleotides read TGTGCCAGCAGCTTACAGGGGACTTCACAAGAGACCCAGTACTTC.

The chain combines TRBV9 with TRBJ1-3; possible D gene TRBD1, 5 bases. CDR1 SGDLS and CDR2 YYNGEE come from the germline V gene. This CDR3 has 15 amino acids. The ends were cut back, 1 base at V and 4 bases at J, with 12 bases in the middle. The CDR3 here is CASSVSSGLGNTIYF. The CDR3 region has the DNA TGTGCCAGCAGCGTATCCTCAGGGTTGGGAAACACCATATATTTT.

The chain joins TRBV19 to TRBJ2-5; D gene uncertain. The germline V gene encodes CDR1 LNHDA and CDR2 SQIVND (reference sequence). V lost 6 bases and J lost 3, with 14 bases in between. This CDR3 is built from 14 residues. The CDR3 nucleotides are TGTGCCAGTAGGGGCGAGTTATGGGAAGAGACCCAGTACTTC. The encoded protein is CASRGELWEETQYF.

J is TRBJ2-5 and V is TRBV5-1, with no clear D. Trimming removed 4 bases from V and 5 bases from J, with 12 bases in between. The CDR3 covers 13 residues. Looked up from germline, CDR1 is SGHRS and CDR2 is YFSETQ. The CDR3 is CASSPGNAETQYF. The CDR3 coding sequence is TGCGCCAGCAGCCCGGGTAATGCGGAGACCCAGTACTTC. The variable domain in full, with the rest retrieved from reference TRBV5-1 and TRBJ2-5, is KAGVTQTPRYLIKTRGQQVTLSCSPISGHRSVSWYQQTPGQGLQFLFEYFSETQRNKGNFPGRFSGRQFSNSRSEMNVSTLELGDSALYLCASSPGNAETQYFGPGTRLLVL.

The rearrangement joins TRBV6-2 or TRBV6-3 to TRBJ2-7, with D possibly TRBD2 on 7 matching bases. Germline CDR1 is MNHEY and CDR2 is SVGEGT. The CDR3 covers 14 residues. V lost 2 bases to trimming and J lost 5 bases, with 13 bases between them. DNA of the CDR3: TGTGCCAGCAGTTACGGGGGGGGCCTCCACGAGCAGTACGTC. Translation gives CASSYGGGLHEQYV.

CDR3 coding DNA: TGCGCCAGCAGTCAATCACGAGCGGGGGGGCAGAGGACAGATACGCAGTATTTT. Translated, it gives CASSQSRAGGQRTDTQYF. This chain connects TRBV23-1 to TRBJ2-3; TRBD2 matches at 10 bases. TRBV23-1 is placed among ORFs of uncertain function. J gave up 3 bases and V 0 bases, and 9 bases lay outside the gene matches. The CDR3 spans 18 residues.

The gene calls are TRBV19 and TRBJ2-1; D gene unclear. Germline loops: CDR1 LNHDA, CDR2 SQIVND (reference sequence). This CDR3 comprises 14 residues. The ends were cut back, 1 base at V and 8 bases at J, with 12 bases in the middle. In DNA form, the CDR3 reads TGTGCCAGTAGTATAGTGCAAACATATGATGAGCAGTTCTTC. This translates into CASSIVQTYDEQFF.

This clone was counted only a few times. The chain uses TRBV3-1 (or the pseudogene TRBV3-2) and TRBJ1-6, with D tentatively TRBD1 (5 bases). V shed 0 bases and J shed 2 bases, with 11 bases lying between them. The germline V gene has CDR1 LGHDT and CDR2 YNNKEL (reference sequence). The CDR3 extends over 17 amino acids. The CDR3 DNA sequence: TGTGCCAGCAGCCAAGATCGGGGACTCACCTATAATTCACCCCTCCACTTT. Its translation: CASSQDRGLTYNSPLHF.

The DNA for the CDR3 is TGTGCCAGCAGCCGTTCTGGCAGCCAAGAGACCCAGTACTTC. As protein: CASSRSGSQETQYF. V usage is TRBV6-2 or TRBV6-3 and J usage is TRBJ2-5; unclear D gene. Germline-derived CDR1 and CDR2 are MNHEY and SVGEGT. V lost 6 bases and J 1 base, leaving 12 bases between the germline ends. The CDR3 is 14 residues long.

This CDR3 reads CASGNTDTQYF. The DNA for the CDR3 is TGTGCCAGCGGCAACACAGATACGCAGTATTTT. The chain recombines TRBV6-5 with TRBJ2-3; D gene unclear. This CDR3 region has 11 residues. Germline V gene lookup returns CDR1 MNHEY and CDR2 SVGAGI. V gave up 8 bases and J gave up 2 bases, with 5 bases separating them.

This chain links TRBV18 with TRBJ1-4; D is undetermined. V shed 2 bases and J shed 3 bases, with 7 bases lying between them. The CDR3 consists of 14 residues. The germline gives CDR1 KGHSH, CDR2 LQKENI. In DNA, the CDR3 is TGTGCCAGCTCACCAGGGAACGCTAATGAAAAACTGTTTTTT. Amino acid sequence: CASSPGNANEKLFF.

The chain has TRBV6-1 and TRBJ2-7; D uncertain. The ends were cut back, 2 bases at V and 0 bases at J, with 17 bases in the middle. The CDR3 totals 17 residues. Germline V gene lookup returns CDR1 MNHNS and CDR2 SASEGT. The CDR3 here is CASSEPFGVLSSYEQYV. CDR3 nucleotides: TGTGCCAGCAGTGAACCGTTTGGGGTCCTTAGCTCCTACGAGCAGTACGTC.

The rearrangement links TRBV24-1 to TRBJ2-6; weak D call: TRBD1 (5 bases). CDR1 and CDR2 (germline): KGHDR, SFDVKD. The V end lost 2 bases, the J end lost 0 bases, and 10 bases lay between the germline ends. The CDR3 contains 17 residues. In DNA, the CDR3 is TGTGCCACCAGTGATTCCGGCCAGGGCTCTGGGGCCAACGTCCTGACTTTC. This translates into CATSDSGQGSGANVLTF.

The chain couples TRBV5-1 to TRBJ1-2; maybe TRBD1 (6 bases). The CDR3 has 15 amino acids. Germline V gives CDR1 SGHRS, CDR2 YFSETQ. Trimming left V 5 bases short and J 4 bases short, with 18 bases between. The CDR3 loop is CASRSGGGQLYGYTF. The CDR3 region has the DNA TGCGCCAGCAGATCCGGAGGGGGGCAGCTCTATGGCTACACCTTC.